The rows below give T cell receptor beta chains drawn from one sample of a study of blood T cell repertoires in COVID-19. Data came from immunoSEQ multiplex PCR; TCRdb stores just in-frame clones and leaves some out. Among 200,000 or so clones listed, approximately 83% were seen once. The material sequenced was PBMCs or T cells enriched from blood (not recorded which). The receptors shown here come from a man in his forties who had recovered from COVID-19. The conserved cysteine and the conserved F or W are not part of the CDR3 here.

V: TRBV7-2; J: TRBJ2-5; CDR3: ASSSELAGGRQETQY
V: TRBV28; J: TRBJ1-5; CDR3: ASTLGGQSQPQH
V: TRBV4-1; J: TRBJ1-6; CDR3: ASSQARGLGNSPLH
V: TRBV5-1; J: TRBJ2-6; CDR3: ASSLANSGANVLT
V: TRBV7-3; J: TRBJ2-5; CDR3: ASSLDERETQY
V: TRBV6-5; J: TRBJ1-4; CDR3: ASSYGTGENEKLF
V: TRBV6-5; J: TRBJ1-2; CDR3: ASRTSGTSFGYT
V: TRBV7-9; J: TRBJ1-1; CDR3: ASSPPWDRGFFAEAF
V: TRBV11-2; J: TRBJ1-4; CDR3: ASSLNTGVVREKLF
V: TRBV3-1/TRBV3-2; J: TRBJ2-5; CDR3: ASSQESILAGEETQY
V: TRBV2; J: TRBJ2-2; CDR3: ASSSPNRDFLRDTGELF
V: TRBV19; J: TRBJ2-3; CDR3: ASSPNSPRDTQY
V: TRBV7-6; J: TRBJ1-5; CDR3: ASSPAGHVQNSNQPQH
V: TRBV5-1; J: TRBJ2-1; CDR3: ASSNPGLEMRPSSYNEQF
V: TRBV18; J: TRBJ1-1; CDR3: ASSPDFNTEAF
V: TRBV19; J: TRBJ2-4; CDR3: ASSMGLRVKNIQY
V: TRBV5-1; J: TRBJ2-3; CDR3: ASNQAPRDFITDTQY
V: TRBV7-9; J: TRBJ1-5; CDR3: ASSLEGWGNQPQH
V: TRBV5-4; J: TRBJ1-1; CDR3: ASSLDQEGTEAF
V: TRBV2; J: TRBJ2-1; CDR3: ASMKWGGNEQF
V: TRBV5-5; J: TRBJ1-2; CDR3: ASSSDRMNYGYT
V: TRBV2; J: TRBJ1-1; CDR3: ASSGQLNTEAF
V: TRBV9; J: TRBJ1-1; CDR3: ASSVEGRRATEAF
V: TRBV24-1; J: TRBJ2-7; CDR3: ATSDSTSGGYEQY
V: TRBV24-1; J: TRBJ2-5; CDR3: ATSAGDPWETQY
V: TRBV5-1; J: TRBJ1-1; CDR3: ASSPGHLINTEAF
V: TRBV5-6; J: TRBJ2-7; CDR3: ASSLEKRRTHPQGDEQY
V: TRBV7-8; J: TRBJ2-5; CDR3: ASSLNDRFQETQY
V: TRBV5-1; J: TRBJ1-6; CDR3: ASSLGAHLDSPLH
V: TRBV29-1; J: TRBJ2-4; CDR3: SVASRTGSEGAKNIQY
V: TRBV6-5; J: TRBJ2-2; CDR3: ASSRLADTGELF
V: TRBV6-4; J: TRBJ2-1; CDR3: ASSADRVRGEQF
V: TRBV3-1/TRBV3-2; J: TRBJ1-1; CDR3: ASSRLTGGTEAF
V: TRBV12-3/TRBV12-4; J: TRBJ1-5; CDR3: ASSLRVNTPQH
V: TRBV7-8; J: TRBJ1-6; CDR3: ASSPRTDPYNSPLH
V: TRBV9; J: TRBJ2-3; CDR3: ASSVRRSSDTQY
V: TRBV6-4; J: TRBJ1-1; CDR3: ASSDYRGQAF
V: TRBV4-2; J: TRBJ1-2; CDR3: ASSQDRGTFYGYT
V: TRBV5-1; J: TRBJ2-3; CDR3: ASSPQGGSTDTQY
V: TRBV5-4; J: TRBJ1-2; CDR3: ASSILFAGTRPYGYT
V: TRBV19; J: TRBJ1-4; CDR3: ASSMSVSEKLF
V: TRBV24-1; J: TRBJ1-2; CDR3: ATSDPTGDVYGYT
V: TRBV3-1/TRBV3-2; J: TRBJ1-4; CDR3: ASRAGTGDRWEKLF
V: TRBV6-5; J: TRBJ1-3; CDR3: ASSLQDGNTIY